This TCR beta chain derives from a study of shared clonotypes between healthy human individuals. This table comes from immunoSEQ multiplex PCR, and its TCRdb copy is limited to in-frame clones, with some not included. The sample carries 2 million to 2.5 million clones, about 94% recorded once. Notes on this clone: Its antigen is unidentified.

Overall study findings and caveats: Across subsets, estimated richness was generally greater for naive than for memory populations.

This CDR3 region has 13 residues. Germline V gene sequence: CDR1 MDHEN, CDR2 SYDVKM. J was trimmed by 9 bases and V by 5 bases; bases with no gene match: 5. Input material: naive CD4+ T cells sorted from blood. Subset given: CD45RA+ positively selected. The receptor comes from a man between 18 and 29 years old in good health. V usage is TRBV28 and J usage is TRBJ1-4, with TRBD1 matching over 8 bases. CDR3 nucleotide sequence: TGTGCCAGCAGTCAGACAGGGGCCCAAAAACTGTTTTTT. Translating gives CASSQTGAQKLFF.